This T cell receptor beta chain was found in a study of T cells after yellow fever vaccination. Regarding the study as a whole: The secondary response was weaker, and its peak arrived faster, on day 5 versus 15. Booster sampling recovered most clones from primary vaccination (96% CD4, just over 85% CD8).

In making TCR cDNA, 5'RACE template switching added a universal primer site and UMIs to it. TCRdb called the 5' RACE reads again in MiXCR, with one record for every CDR3 protein. The sample yields about 160,000 distinct CDR3 sequences, about 7% seen once. As to this clonotype: Its antigen remains unknown. No conserved phenylalanine or tryptophan is present at the end of the CDR3, so a read error is the likely explanation.

Germline V gene lookup returns CDR1 SGHKS and CDR2 YYEKEE (reference sequence). The CDR3 has 15 amino acids. The V segment lost 2 bases and the J segment 4 bases; nucleotides outside the gene matches: 5. Sequencing was performed on CD4+ T cells sorted from PBMCs, taken 5 days after the first yellow fever vaccination. The TCR sequence derives from a man aged 18-30 years who received the YFV17D yellow fever vaccine. The V and J genes are TRBV5-5 and TRBJ1-5; TRBD1 aligns across 8 bases. The CDR3 DNA sequence: TGTGCCAGCAGCTTCCAGGGGGCCGGGAATCAGCCCCAGCATCTT. Its protein is CASSFQGAGNQPQHL.